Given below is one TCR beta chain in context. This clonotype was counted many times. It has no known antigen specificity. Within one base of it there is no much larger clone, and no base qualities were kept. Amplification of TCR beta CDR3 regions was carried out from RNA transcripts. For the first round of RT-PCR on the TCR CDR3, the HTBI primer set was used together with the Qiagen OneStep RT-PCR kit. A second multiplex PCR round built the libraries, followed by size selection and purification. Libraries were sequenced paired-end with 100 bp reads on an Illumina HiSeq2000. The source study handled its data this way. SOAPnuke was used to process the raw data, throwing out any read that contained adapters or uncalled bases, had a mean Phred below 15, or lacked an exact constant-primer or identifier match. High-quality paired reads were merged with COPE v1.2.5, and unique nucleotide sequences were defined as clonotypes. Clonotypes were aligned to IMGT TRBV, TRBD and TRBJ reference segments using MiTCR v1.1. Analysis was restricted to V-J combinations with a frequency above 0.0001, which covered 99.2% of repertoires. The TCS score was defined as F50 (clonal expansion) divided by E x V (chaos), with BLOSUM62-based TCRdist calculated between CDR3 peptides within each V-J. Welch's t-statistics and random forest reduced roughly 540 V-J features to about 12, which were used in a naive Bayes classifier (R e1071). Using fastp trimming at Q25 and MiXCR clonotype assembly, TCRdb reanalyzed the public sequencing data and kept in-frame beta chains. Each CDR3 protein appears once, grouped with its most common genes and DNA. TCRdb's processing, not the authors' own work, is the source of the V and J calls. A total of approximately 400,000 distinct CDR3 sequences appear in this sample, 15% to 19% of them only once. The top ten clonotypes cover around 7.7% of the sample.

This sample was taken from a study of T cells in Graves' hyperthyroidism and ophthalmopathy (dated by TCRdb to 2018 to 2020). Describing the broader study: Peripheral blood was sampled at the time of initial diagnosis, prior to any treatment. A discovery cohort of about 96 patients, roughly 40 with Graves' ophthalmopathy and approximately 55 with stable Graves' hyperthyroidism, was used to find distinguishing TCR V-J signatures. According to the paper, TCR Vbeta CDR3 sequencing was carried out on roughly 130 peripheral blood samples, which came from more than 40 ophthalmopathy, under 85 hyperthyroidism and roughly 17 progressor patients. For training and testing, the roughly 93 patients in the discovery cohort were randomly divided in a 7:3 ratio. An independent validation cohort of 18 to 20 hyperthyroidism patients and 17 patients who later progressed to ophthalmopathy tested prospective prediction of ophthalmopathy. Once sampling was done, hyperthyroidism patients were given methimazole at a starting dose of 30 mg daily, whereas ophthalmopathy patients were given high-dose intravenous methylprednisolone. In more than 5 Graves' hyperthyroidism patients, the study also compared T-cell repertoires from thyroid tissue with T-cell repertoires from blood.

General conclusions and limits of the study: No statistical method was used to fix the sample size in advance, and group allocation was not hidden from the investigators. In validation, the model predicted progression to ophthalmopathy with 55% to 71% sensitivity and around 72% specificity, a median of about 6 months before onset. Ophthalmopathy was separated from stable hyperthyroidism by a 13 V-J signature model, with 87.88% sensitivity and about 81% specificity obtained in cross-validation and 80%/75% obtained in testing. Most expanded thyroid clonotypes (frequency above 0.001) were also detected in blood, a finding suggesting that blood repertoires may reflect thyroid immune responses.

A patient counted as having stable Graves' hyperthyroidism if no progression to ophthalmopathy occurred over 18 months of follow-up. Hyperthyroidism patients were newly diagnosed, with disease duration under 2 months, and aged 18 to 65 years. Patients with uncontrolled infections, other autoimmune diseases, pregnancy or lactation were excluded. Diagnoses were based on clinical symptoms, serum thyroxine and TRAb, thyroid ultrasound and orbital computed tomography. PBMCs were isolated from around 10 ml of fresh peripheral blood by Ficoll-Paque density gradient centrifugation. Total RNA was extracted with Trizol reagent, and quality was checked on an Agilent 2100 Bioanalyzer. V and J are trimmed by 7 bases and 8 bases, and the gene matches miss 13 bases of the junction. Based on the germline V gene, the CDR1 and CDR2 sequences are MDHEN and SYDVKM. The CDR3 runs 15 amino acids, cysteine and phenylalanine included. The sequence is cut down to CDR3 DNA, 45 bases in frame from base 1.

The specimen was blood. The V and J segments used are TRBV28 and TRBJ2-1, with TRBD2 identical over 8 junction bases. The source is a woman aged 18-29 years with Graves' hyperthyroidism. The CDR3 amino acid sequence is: CASNPSRGGSDEQFF. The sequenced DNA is TGTGCCAGCAATCCCAGTCGGGGGGGCTCTGATGAGCAGTTCTTC.